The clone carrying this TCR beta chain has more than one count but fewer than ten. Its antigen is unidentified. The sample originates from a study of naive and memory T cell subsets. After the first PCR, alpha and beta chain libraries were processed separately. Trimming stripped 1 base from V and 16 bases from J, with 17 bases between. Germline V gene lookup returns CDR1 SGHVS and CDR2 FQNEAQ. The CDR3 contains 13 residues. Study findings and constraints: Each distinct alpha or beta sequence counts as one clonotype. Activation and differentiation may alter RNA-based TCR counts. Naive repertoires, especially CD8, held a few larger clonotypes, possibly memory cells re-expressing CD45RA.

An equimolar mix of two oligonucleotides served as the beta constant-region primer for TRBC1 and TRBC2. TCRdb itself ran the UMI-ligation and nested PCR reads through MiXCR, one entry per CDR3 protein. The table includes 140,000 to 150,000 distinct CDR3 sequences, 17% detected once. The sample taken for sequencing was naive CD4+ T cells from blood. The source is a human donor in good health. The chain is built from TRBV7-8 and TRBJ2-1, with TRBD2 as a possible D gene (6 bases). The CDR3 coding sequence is TGTGCCAGCAGCTTAGACGGGACTCCCCTCTCTTTCTTC. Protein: CASSLDGTPLSFF.